These 11 T cell receptor beta chains originate from one sample sequenced in a study of read filtering for tumor transcriptome and immune sequencing. This library used about 400 ng RNA and molecular barcoded adaptors spanning alpha/delta and beta/gamma chains. MiXCR, applied by TCRdb to the reads, yields one record per CDR3 protein. The repertoire holds approximately 38,000 distinct CDR3 sequences, with roughly an eighth as singletons. Sequencing was carried out using a population of CD138-negative cells sorted from bone marrow. The receptors come from a donor at least 40 years old with multiple myeloma.

This clonotype was recorded many times. In nucleotides, the CDR3 is TGTGCCAGCAGCTTGAACCTAGCGGAGACCCAGTACTTC. As protein: CASSLNLAETQYF. The chain joins TRBV5-6 to TRBJ2-5, with D perhaps TRBD2 (6 bases). V gave up 1 base and J gave up 5 bases, with 9 bases separating them. This CDR3 comprises 13 residues. The germline V gene encodes CDR1 SGHDT and CDR2 YYEEEE.

Ten or more counts support this clonotype. This chain joins TRBV5-5 and TRBJ1-2; weak D call: TRBD1 (5 bases). Germline V gene sequence: CDR1 SGHKS, CDR2 YYEKEE (reference sequence). V shed 1 base and J shed 13 bases, with 17 bases lying between them. CDR3 size: 13 residues. CDR3 DNA: TGTGCCAGCAGCTTGCGGGACCTCAAAGCAGTCACCTTC. It translates to CASSLRDLKAVTF.

This clonotype was counted ten times or more. The V call is TRBV29-1, the J call TRBJ1-2; TRBD1 is a possible D gene (6 bases). CDR1 is SQVTM and CDR2 is ANQGSEA in the germline V gene. The CDR3 length is 13 residues. V lost 4 bases and J 2 bases, leaving 11 bases between the germline ends. The CDR3 region is CSVGDMWNYGYTF. CDR3 bases: TGCAGCGTTGGGGACATGTGGAACTATGGCTACACCTTC.

This clonotype was counted only a few times. The V gene is TRBV29-1, the J gene TRBJ2-1; D is unresolved. The V gene's germline CDR1 is SQVTM and CDR2 ANQGSEA. V lost 1 base to trimming and J lost 8 bases, with 6 bases between them. This CDR3 has 11 residues. CDR3 nucleotides: TGCAGCGTTGAAGTGGGATATGAGCAGTTCTTC. This gives the protein CSVEVGYEQFF.

This clonotype was seen at least ten times. The chain employs TRBV5-1 and TRBJ1-1; D remains unclear. V shed 5 bases and J shed 1 base, with 9 bases lying between them. This CDR3 is built from 13 residues. CDR1 and CDR2 from the germline V gene are SGHRS and YFSETQ. In nucleotides, the CDR3 is TGCGCCAGCAGGCAATCGAGGAACACTGAAGCTTTCTTT. Residues: CASRQSRNTEAFF.

This clonotype was recorded many times. The CDR3 DNA reads TGTGCCAGCAGTTTAAGGCGGGGGGGGGACCAGTACTTC. Residues: CASSLRRGGDQYF. The chain links TRBV27 to TRBJ2-5; 9 nucleotides match TRBD2. V dropped 2 bases and J dropped 10; count of bases not matched to a gene: 5. This CDR3 spans 13 amino acids. CDR1 and CDR2 (germline): MNHEY, SMNVEV (reference sequence).

This clonotype was observed at least ten times. This chain uses TRBV20-1 with TRBJ1-1; D is ambiguous. The CDR3 has 11 residues. V lost 2 bases and J 4 bases, leaving 5 bases between the germline ends. Germline V CDR1 and CDR2: DFQATT, SNEGSKA (reference sequence). In DNA, the CDR3 is TGCAGTGCTAGACTGGGCACTGAAGCTTTCTTT. Translated: CSARLGTEAFF.

Worth noting for this clonotype: A read error may explain this, as a much larger clone is one base away. The rearrangement joins TRBV28 to TRBJ2-3, with 7 bases fitting TRBD1. The germline V gene has CDR1 MDHEN and CDR2 SYDVKM. Trimming cost V 8 bases and J 5 bases; bases outside gene matches: 10. This CDR3 region has 14 residues. This chain's CDR3 is CASGTGQILDTQYF. The CDR3 region has the DNA TGTGCCAGCGGAACGGGACAGATCCTAGATACGCAGTATTTT.

Concerning this clonotype itself: This is likely an artifact of a read error, given a far larger clone one base away. The chain couples TRBV6-2 or TRBV6-3 to TRBJ1-5; possibly TRBD1 for D (6 bases). Germline-derived CDR1 and CDR2 are MNHEY and SVGEGT. This CDR3 region has 17 residues. The CDR3 nucleotides read TGTACCAGCAGTGGAAAGGGAGGGGGAGATAGCAATCAGCCCCAGCATTTT. Amino acids: CTSSGKGGGDSNQPQHF.

With respect to this clonotype: With a much larger clone just one base away, this may be a read error. The rearrangement uses TRBV4-1 and TRBJ2-2; tentatively, D is TRBD1 or TRBD2 (6 bases each). The germline gives CDR1 MGHRA, CDR2 YSYEKL. The CDR3 spans 17 residues. The DNA of the CDR3 is TGCGCCAGCAGCCCCAGGAGAAGGGGGACAAACACCGGGGGGCTGTTTTTT. Protein: CASSPRRRGTNTGGLFF.

Many counts were recorded for this clonotype. The genes are TRBV18 and TRBJ2-3; D is perhaps TRBD1 or TRBD2 (6 bases each). V lost 4 bases and J 1 base, leaving 9 bases between the germline ends. The CDR3 spans 14 residues. Looked up from germline, CDR1 is KGHSH and CDR2 is LQKENI. The CDR3 DNA reads TGTGCCAGCTCACACAGGGAGGGCACAGATACGCAGTATTTT. Translating it yields CASSHREGTDTQYF.